This T cell receptor (beta chain) is drawn from a study of regulatory T cells in long-lasting Graves disease. Study-level background: Patients newly diagnosed with Graves' had been on antithyroid drugs for under 3 months.

This CDR3 region has 14 residues. V shed 6 bases and J shed 6 bases, with 14 bases lying between them. Per germline, CDR1 KGHSH and CDR2 LQKENI. Assembly of TCR beta libraries relied on iRepertoire HTBI primers together with Arm-PCR of CDR3 regions. One entry per CDR3 protein, called by TCRdb with MiXCR from the multiplex PCR reads. The data hold more than 300,000 distinct CDR3 sequences, with 12% observed a single time. As for time point: newly diagnosed GD, antithyroid drugs for less than 3 months. Extracted PBMC RNA gave rise to the TCR library. About this clonotype itself: This may stem from a read error, because a much larger clone lies one nucleotide away.

The sample also formed part of further work on T cells in Graves' hyperthyroidism and ophthalmopathy. That paper adds: It was considered stable Graves' hyperthyroidism when ophthalmopathy did not progress within 18 months.

The receptor comes from a woman under 30 with Graves disease. The rearrangement joins TRBV18 to TRBJ2-2; D gene uncertain. The sequencing used peripheral blood mononuclear cells (PBMCs), collected at new diagnosis, from a patient treated with antithyroid drugs. CDR3 residues: CASSSSEAAGELFF. The CDR3 bases are TGTGCCAGCTCGTCTTCCGAGGCGGCCGGGGAGCTGTTTTTT.